This T cell receptor beta chain was recovered during a study of T cell responses to AZD1222 COVID-19 vaccine. Germline CDR1 SGHVS, CDR2 FQNEAQ. The CDR3 sequence is 15 residues long. V was pared by 1 base and J by 3 bases, with 10 bases between. Assay used: immunoSEQ multiplex PCR; TCRdb lists only in-frame clones, some missing. The sample has some 150,000 clones; approximately 88% are singletons. The sequence was obtained from an adult who received the MenACWY meningococcal vaccine as a control. This rearrangement joins TRBV7-8 to TRBJ1-5; D uncertain. The input for sequencing was peripheral blood, taken 28 days after the second dose of the MenACWY control vaccine. The CDR3 sequence: CASSLGEAANQPQHF. The CDR3 DNA follows: TGTGCCAGCAGCTTAGGGGAAGCGGCCAATCAGCCCCAGCATTTT.